The clone carrying this T cell receptor (beta chain) has more than one count but fewer than ten. Its antigen is not known. From germline, CDR1 is MNHEY and CDR2 SVGAGI. This CDR3 is 14 amino acids long. The germline V and J ends were trimmed by 7 bases and 0 bases, with 9 bases remaining between them. A CD45RO/CCR7/CD25/CD127/CD95/CD27 panel sorted naive, central memory, regulatory and stem cell-like memory CD4+ cells. This entry belongs to a study of beta chain features in type 1 diabetes. General observations from the study: With patients and controls alike, PCR might favor shorter templates to an equal degree. Shorter TCRB CDR3s, moderately but significantly so, were found in Type 1 diabetes patients in all four CD4+ subsets.

Of the isolated RNA, all was reverse transcribed, and so the sequenced material was expressed TCRB transcripts. Sequenced by immunoSEQ multiplex PCR; TCRdb stores in-frame clones only, minus some. The sample lists hundreds of thousands of clones; approximately 16% were seen once. This TCR came from a man aged 18 to 30 with type 1 diabetes. J is TRBJ2-2 and V is TRBV6-5; D remains unclear. Input material: naive CD4+ T cells from blood. CDR3: CASILSANTGELFF. CDR3 bases: TGTGCCAGCATTCTTTCCGCGAACACCGGGGAGCTGTTTTTT.